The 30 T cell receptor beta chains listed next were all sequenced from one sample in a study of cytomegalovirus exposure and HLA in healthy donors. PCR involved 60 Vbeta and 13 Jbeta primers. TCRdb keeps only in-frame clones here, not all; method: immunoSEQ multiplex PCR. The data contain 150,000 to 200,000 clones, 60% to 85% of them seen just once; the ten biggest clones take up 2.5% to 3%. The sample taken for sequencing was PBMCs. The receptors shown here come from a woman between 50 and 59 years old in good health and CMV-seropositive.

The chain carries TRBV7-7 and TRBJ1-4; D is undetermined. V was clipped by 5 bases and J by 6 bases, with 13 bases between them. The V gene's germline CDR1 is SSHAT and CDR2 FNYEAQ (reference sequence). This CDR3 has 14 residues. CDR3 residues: CASSQNTADEKLFF. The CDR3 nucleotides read TGTGCCAGCAGCCAAAACACAGCGGATGAAAAACTGTTTTTT.

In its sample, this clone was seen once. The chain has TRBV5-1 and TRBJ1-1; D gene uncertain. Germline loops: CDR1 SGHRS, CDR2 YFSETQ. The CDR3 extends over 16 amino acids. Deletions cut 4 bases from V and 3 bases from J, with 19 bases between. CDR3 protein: CASSLDPTNLYTEAFF. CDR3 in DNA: TGCGCCAGCAGCCTGGACCCCACAAATTTATACACTGAAGCTTTCTTT. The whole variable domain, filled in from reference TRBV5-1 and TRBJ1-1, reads KAGVTQTPRYLIKTRGQQVTLSCSPISGHRSVSWYQQTPGQGLQFLFEYFSETQRNKGNFPGRFSGRQFSNSRSEMNVSTLELGDSALYLCASSLDPTNLYTEAFFGQGTRLTVV.

The CDR3 nucleotides read TGTGCCAGTAGTATAGACAGCGTATCCGGGGAGCTGTTTTTT. Its translation is CASSIDSVSGELFF. The chain joins TRBV19 to TRBJ2-2; no reliable D call. The CDR3 totals 14 residues. Germline loops: CDR1 LNHDA, CDR2 SQIVND (reference sequence). V was pared by 0 bases and J by 6 bases, with 8 bases between.

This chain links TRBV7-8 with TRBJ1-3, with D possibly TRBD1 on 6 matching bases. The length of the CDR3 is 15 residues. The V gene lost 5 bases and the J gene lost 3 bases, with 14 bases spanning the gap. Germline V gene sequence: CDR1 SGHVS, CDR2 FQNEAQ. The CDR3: CASSLGGARGNTIYF. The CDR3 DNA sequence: TGTGCCAGCAGCCTAGGGGGAGCCCGTGGAAACACCATATATTTT.

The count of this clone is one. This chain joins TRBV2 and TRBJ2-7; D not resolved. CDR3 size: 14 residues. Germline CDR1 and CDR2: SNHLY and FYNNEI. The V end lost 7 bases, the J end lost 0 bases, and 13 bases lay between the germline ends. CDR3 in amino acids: CASNMIRDSYEQYF. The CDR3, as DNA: TGTGCCAGCAATATGATAAGAGACTCCTACGAGCAGTACTTC.

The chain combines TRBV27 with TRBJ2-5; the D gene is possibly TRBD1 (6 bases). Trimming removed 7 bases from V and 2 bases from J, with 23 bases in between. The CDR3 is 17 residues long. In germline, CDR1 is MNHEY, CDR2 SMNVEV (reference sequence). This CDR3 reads CASKREDQGSRQETQYF. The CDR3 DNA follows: TGTGCCAGCAAAAGGGAAGACCAGGGGAGCAGGCAAGAGACCCAGTACTTC.

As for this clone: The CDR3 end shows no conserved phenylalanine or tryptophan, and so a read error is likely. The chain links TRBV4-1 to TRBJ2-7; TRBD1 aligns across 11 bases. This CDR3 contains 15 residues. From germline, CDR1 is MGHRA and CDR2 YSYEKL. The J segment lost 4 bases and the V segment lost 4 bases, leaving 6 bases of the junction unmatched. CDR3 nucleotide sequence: TGCGCCAGCAGCCTAACCGGGACAGGGGGATACGAGCAGTACCTC. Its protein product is CASSLTGTGGYEQYL.

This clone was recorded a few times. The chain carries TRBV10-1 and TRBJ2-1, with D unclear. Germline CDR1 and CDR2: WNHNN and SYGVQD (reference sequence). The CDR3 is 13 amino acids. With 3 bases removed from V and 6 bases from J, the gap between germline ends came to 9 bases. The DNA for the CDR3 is TGCGCCAGCAGTGAAGAGTTCGGCAATGAGCAGTTCTTC. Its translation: CASSEEFGNEQFF.

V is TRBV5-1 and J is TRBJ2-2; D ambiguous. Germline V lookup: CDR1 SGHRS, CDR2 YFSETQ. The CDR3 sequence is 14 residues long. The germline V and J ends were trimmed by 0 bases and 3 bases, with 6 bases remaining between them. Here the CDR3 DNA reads TGCGCCAGCAGCTTGGTTCCGGACACCGGGGAGCTGTTTTTT. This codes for CASSLVPDTGELFF.

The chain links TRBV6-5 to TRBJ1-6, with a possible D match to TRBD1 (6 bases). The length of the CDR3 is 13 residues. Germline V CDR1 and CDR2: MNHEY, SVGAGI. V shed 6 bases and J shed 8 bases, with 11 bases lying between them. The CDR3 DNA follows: TGTGCCAGCAGCCTCGGACAGTATTCACCCCTCCACTTT. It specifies CASSLGQYSPLHF.

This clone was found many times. CDR3 amino acids: CASSSEQGRPYEQYF. The CDR3 DNA reads as TGTGCCAGCAGCTCGGAACAGGGAAGACCCTACGAGCAGTACTTC. The genes are TRBV7-9 and TRBJ2-7; D may be TRBD1 (6 bases). The germline V and J ends were trimmed by 4 bases and 2 bases, with 15 bases remaining between them. The CDR3 consists of 15 residues. Germline V gives CDR1 SEHNR, CDR2 FQNEAQ (reference sequence).

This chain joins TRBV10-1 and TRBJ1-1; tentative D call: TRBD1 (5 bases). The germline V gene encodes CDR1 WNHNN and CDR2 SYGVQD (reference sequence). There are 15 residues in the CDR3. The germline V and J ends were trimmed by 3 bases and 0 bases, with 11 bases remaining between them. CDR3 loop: CASSEVGGMNTEAFF. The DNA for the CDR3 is TGCGCCAGCAGTGAAGTGGGGGGGATGAACACTGAAGCTTTCTTT.

The CDR3 nucleotides are TGTGCCAGCTCACCATCCGGTGGCTACGAGCAGTACTTC. Its protein product is CASSPSGGYEQYF. The J gene is TRBJ2-7, the V gene TRBV18; D is unclear. This CDR3 contains 13 residues. Per germline, CDR1 KGHSH and CDR2 LQKENI. The V end lost 2 bases, the J end lost 3 bases, and 8 bases lay between the germline ends.

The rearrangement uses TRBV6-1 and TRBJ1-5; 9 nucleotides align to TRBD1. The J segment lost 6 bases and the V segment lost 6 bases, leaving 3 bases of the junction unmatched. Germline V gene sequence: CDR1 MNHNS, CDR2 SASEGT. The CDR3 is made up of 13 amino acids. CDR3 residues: CASRQTGGQPQHF. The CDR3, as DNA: TGTGCCAGCAGACAGACAGGGGGTCAGCCCCAGCATTTT.

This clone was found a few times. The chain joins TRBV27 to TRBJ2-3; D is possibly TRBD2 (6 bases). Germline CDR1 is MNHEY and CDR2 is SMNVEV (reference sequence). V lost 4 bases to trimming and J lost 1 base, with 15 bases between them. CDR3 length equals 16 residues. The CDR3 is CASSSTREGGTDTQYF. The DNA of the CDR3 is TGTGCCAGCAGTTCGACTAGAGAAGGGGGCACAGATACGCAGTATTTT.

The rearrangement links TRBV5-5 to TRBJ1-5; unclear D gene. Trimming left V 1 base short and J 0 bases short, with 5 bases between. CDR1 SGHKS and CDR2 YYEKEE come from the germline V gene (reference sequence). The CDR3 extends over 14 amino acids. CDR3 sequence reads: CASSLRDSNQPQHF. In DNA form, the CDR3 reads TGTGCCAGCAGCTTGAGAGATAGCAATCAGCCCCAGCATTTT.

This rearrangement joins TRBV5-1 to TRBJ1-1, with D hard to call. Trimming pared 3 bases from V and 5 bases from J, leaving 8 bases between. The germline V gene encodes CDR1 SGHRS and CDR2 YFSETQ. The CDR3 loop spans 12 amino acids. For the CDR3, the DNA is TGCGCCAGCAGCTCTGGGCCGACTGAAGCTTTCTTT. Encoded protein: CASSSGPTEAFF.

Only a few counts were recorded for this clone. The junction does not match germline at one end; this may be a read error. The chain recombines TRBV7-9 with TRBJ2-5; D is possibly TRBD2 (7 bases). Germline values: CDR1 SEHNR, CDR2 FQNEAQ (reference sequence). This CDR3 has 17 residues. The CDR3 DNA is TGTTCCAGCAGCTTATTCGGGGGGCAGGGCTACCAAGAGACCCAGTACTTC. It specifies CSSSLFGGQGYQETQYF.

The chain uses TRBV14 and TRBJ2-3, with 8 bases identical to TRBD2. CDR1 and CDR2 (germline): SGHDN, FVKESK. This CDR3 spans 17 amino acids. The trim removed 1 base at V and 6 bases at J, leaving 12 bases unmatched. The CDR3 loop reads CASSQGGGPWTPDTQYF. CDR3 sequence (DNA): TGTGCCAGCAGCCAAGGCGGGGGGCCTTGGACCCCGGATACGCAGTATTTT.

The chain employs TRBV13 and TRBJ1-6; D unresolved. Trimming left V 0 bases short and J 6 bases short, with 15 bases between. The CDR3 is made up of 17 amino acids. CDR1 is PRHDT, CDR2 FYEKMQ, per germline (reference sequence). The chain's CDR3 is CASSLGGGLTFNSPLHF. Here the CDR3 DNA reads TGTGCCAGCAGCTTAGGGGGAGGGTTAACCTTTAATTCACCCCTCCACTTT.

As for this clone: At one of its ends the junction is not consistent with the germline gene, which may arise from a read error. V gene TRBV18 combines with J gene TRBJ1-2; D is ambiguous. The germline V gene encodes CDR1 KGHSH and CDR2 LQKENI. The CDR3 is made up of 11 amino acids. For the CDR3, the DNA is TGTGCCAGCTCACCAGGAGCAGATTTGTCCTTC. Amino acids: CASSPGADLSF.

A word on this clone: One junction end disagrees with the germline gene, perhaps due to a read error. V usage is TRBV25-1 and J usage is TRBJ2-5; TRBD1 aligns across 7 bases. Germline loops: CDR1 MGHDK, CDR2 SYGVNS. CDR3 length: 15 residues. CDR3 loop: CASSELGTVQETQYF. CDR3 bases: TGTGCCAGCAGTGAATTAGGGACAGTACAAGAAACCCAGTACTTC.

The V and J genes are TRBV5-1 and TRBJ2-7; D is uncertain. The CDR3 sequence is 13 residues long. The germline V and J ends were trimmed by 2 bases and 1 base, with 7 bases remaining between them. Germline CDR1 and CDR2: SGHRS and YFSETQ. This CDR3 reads CASSLTDSYEQYF. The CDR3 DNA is TGCGCCAGCAGCTTAACAGATTCCTACGAGCAGTACTTC.

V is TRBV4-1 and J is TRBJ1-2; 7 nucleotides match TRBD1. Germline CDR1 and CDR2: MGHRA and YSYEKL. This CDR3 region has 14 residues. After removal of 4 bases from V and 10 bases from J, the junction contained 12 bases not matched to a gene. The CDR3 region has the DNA TGCGCCAGCAGCCGTCGAGCTGGACAGGCCGACTACACCTTC. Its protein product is CASSRRAGQADYTF.

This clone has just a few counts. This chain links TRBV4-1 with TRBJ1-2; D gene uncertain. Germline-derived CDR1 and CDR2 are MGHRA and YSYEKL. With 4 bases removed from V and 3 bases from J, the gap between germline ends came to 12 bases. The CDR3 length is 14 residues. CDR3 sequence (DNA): TGCGCCAGCAGCCCAGTCGGGGATCACTATGGCTACACCTTC. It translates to CASSPVGDHYGYTF.

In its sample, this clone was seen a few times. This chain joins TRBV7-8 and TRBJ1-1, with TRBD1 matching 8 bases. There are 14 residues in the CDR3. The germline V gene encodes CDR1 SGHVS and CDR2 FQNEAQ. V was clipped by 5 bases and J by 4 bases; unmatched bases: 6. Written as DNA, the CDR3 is TGTGCCAGCAGCGTACAGGGGGAGGGCACTGAAGCTTTCTTT. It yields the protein CASSVQGEGTEAFF. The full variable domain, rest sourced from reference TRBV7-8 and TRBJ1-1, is GAGVSQSPRYKVAKRGQDVALRCDPISGHVSLFWYQQALGQGPEFLTYFQNEAQLDKSGLPSDRFFAERPEGSVSTLKIQRTQQEDSAVYLCASSVQGEGTEAFFGQGTRLTVV.

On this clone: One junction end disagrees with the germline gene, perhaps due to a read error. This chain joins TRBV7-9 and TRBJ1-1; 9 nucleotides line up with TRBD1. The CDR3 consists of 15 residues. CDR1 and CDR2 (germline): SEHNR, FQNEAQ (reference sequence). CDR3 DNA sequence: TGTTCCAGCAGCGCCACAAACAGGGGGCATGCTGAAGCTTTCTTT. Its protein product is CSSSATNRGHAEAFF.

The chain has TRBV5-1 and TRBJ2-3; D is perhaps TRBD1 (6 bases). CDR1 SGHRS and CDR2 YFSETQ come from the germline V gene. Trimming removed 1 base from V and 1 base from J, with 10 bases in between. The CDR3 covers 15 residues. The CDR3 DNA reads TGCGCCAGCAGCTTGTGGGACACTGGCACAGATACGCAGTATTTT. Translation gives CASSLWDTGTDTQYF.

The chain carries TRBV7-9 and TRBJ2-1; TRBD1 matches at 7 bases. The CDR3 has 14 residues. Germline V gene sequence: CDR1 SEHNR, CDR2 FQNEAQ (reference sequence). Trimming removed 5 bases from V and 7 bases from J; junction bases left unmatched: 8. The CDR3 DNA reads TGTGCCAGCAGCCCGACAAACAGGGGAAATGAGCAGTTCTTC. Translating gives CASSPTNRGNEQFF.

CDR3 residues: CASSRSGNEQYF. The CDR3 DNA reads as TGTGCCAGCAGTCGTTCGGGGAACGAGCAGTACTTC. This chain uses TRBV27 with TRBJ2-7, with a weak D call TRBD2 (5 bases). The CDR3 totals 12 residues. Trimming stripped 5 bases from V and 5 bases from J, with 10 bases between. The germline gives CDR1 MNHEY, CDR2 SMNVEV (reference sequence).